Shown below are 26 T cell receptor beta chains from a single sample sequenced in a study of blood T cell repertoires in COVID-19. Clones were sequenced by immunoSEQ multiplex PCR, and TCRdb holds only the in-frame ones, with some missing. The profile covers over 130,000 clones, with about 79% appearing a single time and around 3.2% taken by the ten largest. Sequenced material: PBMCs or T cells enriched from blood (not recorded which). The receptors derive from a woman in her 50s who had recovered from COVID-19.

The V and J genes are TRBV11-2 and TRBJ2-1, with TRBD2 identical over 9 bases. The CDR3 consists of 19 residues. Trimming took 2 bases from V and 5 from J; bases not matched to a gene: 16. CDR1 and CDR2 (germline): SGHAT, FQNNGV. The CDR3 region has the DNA TGTGCCAGCAGCTTAAATTTTAGGTGGCGGGAGGGCCCCCACAATGAGCAGTTCTTC. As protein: CASSLNFRWREGPHNEQFF.

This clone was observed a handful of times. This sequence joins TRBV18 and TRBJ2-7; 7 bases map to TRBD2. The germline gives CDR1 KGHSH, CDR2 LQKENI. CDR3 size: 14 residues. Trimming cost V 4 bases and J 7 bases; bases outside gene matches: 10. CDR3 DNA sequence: TGTGCCAGCTCACTACAAATCCGGGGGGAAGAGCAGTACTTC. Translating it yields CASSLQIRGEEQYF.

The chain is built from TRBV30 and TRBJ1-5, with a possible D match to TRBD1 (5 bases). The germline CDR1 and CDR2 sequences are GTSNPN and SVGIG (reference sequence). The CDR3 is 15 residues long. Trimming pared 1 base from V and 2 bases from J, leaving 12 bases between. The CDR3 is CAWSAGSGRNQPQHF. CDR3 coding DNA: TGTGCCTGGAGTGCCGGCTCAGGGCGCAATCAGCCCCAGCATTTT.

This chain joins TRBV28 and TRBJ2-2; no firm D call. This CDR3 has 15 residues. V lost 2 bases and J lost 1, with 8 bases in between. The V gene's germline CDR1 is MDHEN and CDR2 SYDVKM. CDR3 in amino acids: CASSLVVQNTGELFF. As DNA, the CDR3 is TGTGCCAGCAGTTTAGTCGTACAGAACACCGGGGAGCTGTTTTTT.

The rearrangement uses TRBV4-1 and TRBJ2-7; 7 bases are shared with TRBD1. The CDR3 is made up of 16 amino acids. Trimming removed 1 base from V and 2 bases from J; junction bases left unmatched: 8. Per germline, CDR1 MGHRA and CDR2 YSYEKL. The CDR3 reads CASSQANRGPTYEQYF. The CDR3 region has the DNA TGCGCCAGCAGCCAAGCCAACAGGGGCCCTACCTACGAGCAGTACTTC.

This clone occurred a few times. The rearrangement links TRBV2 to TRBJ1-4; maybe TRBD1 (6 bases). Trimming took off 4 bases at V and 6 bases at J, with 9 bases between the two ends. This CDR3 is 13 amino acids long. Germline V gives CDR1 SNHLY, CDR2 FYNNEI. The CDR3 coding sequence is TGTGCCAGCAGTGCGGGACACTATGAAAAACTGTTTTTT. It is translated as CASSAGHYEKLFF.

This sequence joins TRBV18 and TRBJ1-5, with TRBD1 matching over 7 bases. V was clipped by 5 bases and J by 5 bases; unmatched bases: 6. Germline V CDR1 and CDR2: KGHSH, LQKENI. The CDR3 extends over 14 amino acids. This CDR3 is CASSSGQGDQPQHF. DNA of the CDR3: TGTGCCAGCTCAAGCGGTCAGGGGGATCAGCCCCAGCATTTT.

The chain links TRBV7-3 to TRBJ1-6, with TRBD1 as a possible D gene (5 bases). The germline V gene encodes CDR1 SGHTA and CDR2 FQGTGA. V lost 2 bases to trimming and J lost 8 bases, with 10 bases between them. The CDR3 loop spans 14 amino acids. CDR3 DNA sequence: TGTGCCAGCAGCTTAGCCGGGGGGGATTCACCCCTCCACTTT. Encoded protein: CASSLAGGDSPLHF. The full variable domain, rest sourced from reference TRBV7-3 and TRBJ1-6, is GAGVSQTPSNKVTEKGKYVELRCDPISGHTALYWYRQSLGQGPEFLIYFQGTGAADDSGLPNDRFFAVRPEGSVSTLKIQRTERGDSAVYLCASSLAGGDSPLHFGNGTRLTVT.

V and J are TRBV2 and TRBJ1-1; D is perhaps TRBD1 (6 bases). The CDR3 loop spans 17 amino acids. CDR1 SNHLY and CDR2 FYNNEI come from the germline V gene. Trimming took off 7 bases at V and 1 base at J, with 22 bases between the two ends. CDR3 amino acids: CASTLAVGGPTNTEAFF. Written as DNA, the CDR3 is TGTGCCAGCACCTTGGCCGTGGGGGGGCCAACGAACACTGAAGCTTTCTTT.

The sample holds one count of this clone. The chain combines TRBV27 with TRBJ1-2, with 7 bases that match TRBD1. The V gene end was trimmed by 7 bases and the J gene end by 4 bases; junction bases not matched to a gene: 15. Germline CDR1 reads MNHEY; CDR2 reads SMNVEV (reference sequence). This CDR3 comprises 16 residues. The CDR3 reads CASTQQGGTATYGYTF. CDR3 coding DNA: TGTGCCAGCACCCAACAGGGTGGGACAGCCACCTATGGCTACACCTTC.

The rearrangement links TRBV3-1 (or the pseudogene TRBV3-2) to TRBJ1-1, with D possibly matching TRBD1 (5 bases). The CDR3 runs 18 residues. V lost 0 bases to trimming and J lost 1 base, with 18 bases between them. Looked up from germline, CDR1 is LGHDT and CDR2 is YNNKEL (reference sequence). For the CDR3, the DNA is TGTGCCAGCAGCCAAGAACGGATCGCGGGGGATGGGAACACTGAAGCTTTCTTT. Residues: CASSQERIAGDGNTEAFF.

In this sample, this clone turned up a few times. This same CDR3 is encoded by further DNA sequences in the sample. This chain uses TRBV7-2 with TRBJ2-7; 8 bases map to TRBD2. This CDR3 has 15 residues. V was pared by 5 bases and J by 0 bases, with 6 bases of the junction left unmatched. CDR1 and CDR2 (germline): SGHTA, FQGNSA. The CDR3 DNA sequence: TGTGCCAGCAGCATCACTAGCGGTGGCTCCTACGAGCAGTACTTC. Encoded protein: CASSITSGGSYEQYF.

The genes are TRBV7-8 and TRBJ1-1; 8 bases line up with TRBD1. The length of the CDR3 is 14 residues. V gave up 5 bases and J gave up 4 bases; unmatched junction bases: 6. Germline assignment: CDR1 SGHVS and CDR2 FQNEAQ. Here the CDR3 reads CASSQGQGSTEAFF. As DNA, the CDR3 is TGTGCCAGCAGCCAAGGACAGGGATCCACTGAAGCTTTCTTT.

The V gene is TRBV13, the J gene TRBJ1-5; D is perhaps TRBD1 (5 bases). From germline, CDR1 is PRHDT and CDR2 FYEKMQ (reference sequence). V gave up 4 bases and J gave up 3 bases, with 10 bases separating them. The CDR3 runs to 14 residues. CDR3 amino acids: CASSSRQNNQPQHF. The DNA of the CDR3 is TGTGCCAGCAGCTCCCGACAGAACAATCAGCCCCAGCATTTT.

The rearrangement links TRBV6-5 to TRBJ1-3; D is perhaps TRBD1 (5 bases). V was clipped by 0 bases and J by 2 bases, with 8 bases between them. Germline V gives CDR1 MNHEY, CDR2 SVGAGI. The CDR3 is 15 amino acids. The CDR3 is CASSYSPRAGNTIYF. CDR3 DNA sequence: TGTGCCAGCAGTTACTCCCCCAGGGCTGGAAACACCATATATTTT.

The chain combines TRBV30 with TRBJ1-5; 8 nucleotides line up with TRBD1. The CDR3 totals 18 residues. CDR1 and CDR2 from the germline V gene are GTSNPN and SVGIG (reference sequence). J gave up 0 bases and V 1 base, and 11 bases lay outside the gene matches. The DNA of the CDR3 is TGTGCCTGGAGTGGTCCGGGGACAGGCGCTTATAGCAATCAGCCCCAGCATTTT. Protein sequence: CAWSGPGTGAYSNQPQHF.

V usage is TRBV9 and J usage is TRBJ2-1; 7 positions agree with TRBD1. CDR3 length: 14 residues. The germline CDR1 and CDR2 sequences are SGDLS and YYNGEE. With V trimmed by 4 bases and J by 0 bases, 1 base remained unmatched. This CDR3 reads CASSRDSSYNEQFF. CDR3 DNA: TGTGCCAGCAGCCGGGACAGCTCCTACAATGAGCAGTTCTTC.

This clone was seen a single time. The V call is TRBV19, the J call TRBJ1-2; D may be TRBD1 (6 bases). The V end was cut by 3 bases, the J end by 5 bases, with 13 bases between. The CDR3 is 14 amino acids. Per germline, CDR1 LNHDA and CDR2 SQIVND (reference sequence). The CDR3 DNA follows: TGTGCCAGTAGTATGCGAGGGGGGGGTTATGGCTACACCTTC. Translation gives CASSMRGGGYGYTF.

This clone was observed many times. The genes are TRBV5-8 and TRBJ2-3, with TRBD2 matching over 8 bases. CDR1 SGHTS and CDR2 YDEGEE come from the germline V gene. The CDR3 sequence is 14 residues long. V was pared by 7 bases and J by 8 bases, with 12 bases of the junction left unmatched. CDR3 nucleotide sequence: TGTGCCAGCCAACCCGGGGGGGGTGGTCGTACGCAGTATTTT. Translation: CASQPGGGGRTQYF.

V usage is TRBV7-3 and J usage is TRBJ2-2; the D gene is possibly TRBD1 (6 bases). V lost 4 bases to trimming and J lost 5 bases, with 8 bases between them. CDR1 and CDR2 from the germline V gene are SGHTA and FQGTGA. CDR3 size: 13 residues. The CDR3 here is CASSSTGTGELFF. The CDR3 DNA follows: TGTGCCAGCAGCTCCACAGGGACCGGGGAGCTGTTTTTT. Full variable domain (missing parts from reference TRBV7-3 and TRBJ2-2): GAGVSQTPSNKVTEKGKYVELRCDPISGHTALYWYRQSLGQGPEFLIYFQGTGAADDSGLPNDRFFAVRPEGSVSTLKIQRTERGDSAVYLCASSSTGTGELFFGEGSRLTVL.

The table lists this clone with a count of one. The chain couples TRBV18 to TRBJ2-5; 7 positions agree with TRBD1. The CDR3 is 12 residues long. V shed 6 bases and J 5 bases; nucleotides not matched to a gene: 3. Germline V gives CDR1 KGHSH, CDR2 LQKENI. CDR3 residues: CASSPRGETQYF. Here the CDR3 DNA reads TGTGCCAGCTCCCCCAGGGGGGAGACCCAGTACTTC.

DNA for the CDR3: TGTGCCAGCAGCGTAGCTACAGCGGGGGCGCGAGAGACCCAGTACTTC. Translation gives CASSVATAGARETQYF. This sequence joins TRBV9 and TRBJ2-5, with 8 bases that match TRBD2. There are 16 residues in the CDR3. Germline V gives CDR1 SGDLS, CDR2 YYNGEE. V shed 0 bases and J 4 bases; nucleotides not matched to a gene: 8.

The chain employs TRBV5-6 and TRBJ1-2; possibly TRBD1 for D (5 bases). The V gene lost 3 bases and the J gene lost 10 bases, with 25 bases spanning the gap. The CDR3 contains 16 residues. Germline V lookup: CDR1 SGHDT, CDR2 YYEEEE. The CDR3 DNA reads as TGTGCCAGCAGCTACCCGGGGGGGAGTCTCCTGGAGGACTACACCTTC. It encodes CASSYPGGSLLEDYTF.

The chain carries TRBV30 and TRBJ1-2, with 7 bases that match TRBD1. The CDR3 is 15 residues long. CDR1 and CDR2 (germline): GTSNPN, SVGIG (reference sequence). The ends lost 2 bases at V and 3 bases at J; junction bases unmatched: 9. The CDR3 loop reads CAWSTSAGGHYGYTF. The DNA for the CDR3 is TGTGCCTGGAGTACCTCGGCAGGGGGTCACTATGGCTACACCTTC.

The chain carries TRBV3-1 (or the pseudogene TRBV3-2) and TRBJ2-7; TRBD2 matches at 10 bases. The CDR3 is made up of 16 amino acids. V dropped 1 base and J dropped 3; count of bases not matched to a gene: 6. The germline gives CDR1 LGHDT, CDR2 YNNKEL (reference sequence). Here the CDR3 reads CASSQVRSSGGYEQYF. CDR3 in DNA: TGTGCCAGCAGCCAAGTAAGGTCTAGCGGGGGCTACGAGCAGTACTTC.

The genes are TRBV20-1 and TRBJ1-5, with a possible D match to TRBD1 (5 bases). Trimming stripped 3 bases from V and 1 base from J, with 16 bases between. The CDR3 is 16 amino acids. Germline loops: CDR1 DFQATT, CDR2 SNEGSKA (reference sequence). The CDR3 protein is CSASGTAGMSNQPQHF. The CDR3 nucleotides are TGCAGTGCTAGTGGGACGGCAGGGATGAGCAATCAGCCCCAGCATTTT.